These 18 T cell receptor beta chains were all obtained from the same sample, sequenced in a study of shared clonotypes between healthy human individuals (dated by TCRdb to the early 2020s). The library was produced with the immunoSEQ multiplex PCR assay. TCRdb took over this immuneACCESS table, retaining in-frame rearrangements with V and J assigned. Such tables are incomplete; in checked studies, under half of the missing clones stem from an unresolved V gene, and the remainder is unexplained. Present in this sample are around 2.1 million clones, about 93% of which were seen just once. Of the sample, more than 1.5% is held by the ten largest clones. CD8 naive samples consisted of CD45RO-negative cells that were positively selected for CCR7, yielding a CD45RA+CCR7+ population without TemRA cells. The sequenced sample consisted of naive CD8+ T cells from PBMCs. The cell subset or site label corresponds to: CD45RA+CCR7+. The receptors were sampled from a man in his late teens or twenties in good health. Some clones in this sample may be carry-over from other donors' samples.

The chain has TRBV7-9 and TRBJ1-4, with 9 bases lining up with TRBD1. CDR1 and CDR2 from the germline V gene are SEHNR and FQNEAQ (reference sequence). Trimming removed 5 bases from V and 8 bases from J; junction bases left unmatched: 6. The CDR3 runs to 14 residues. The chain's CDR3 is CASSQGQGEEKLFF. The DNA for the CDR3 is TGTGCCAGCAGCCAGGGACAGGGTGAGGAAAAACTGTTTTTT.

The chain joins TRBV9 to TRBJ2-3; D not certain. V shed 0 bases and J shed 3 bases, with 11 bases lying between them. The CDR3 has 15 amino acids. The germline V gene has CDR1 SGDLS and CDR2 YYNGEE. The CDR3 sequence is CASSVDWVGTDTQYF. DNA for the CDR3: TGTGCCAGCAGCGTAGATTGGGTGGGGACAGATACGCAGTATTTT.

This clone was observed a handful of times. The chain uses TRBV11-2 and TRBJ1-1; possible D gene TRBD1, 5 bases. The CDR3 contains 16 residues. The germline V and J ends were trimmed by 2 bases and 1 base, with 14 bases remaining between them. Germline values: CDR1 SGHAT, CDR2 FQNNGV. In DNA, the CDR3 is TGTGCCAGCAGCTTATGGCGAGGTGGGGGGAACACTGAAGCTTTCTTT. Residues: CASSLWRGGGNTEAFF.

The gene calls are TRBV27 and TRBJ1-1, with D tentatively TRBD1 (6 bases). Germline V gene data show CDR1 as MNHEY and CDR2 as SMNVEV (reference sequence). The V end was cut by 3 bases, the J end by 0 bases, with 11 bases between. The CDR3 extends over 15 amino acids. The CDR3 is CASSFGTPMNTEAFF. The CDR3 nucleotides are TGTGCCAGCAGTTTCGGGACACCAATGAACACTGAAGCTTTCTTT.

This clone was found once. V and J are TRBV7-3 and TRBJ2-2, with D maybe TRBD1 (6 bases). V gave up 9 bases and J gave up 1 base, with 18 bases separating them. This CDR3 spans 16 amino acids. Germline values: CDR1 SGHTA, CDR2 FQGTGA. CDR3 loop: CARAVRETGNTGELFF. For the CDR3, the DNA is TGTGCCAGGGCTGTCCGAGAGACAGGGAACACCGGGGAGCTGTTTTTT. Based on the CDR3 plus reference TRBV7-3 and TRBJ2-2, the full variable domain is GAGVSQTPSNKVTEKGKYVELRCDPISGHTALYWYRQSLGQGPEFLIYFQGTGAADDSGLPNDRFFAVRPEGSVSTLKIQRTERGDSAVYLCARAVRETGNTGELFFGEGSRLTVL.

The chain employs TRBV7-9 and TRBJ2-2; 8 nucleotides align to TRBD2. Trimming at V came to 5 bases and at J to 4 bases, leaving 6 bases not matched to a gene. CDR3 length equals 15 residues. The germline CDR1 and CDR2 sequences are SEHNR and FQNEAQ (reference sequence). DNA for the CDR3: TGTGCCAGCAGCGCTTTAGCGGGAATCACCGGGGAGCTGTTTTTT. The encoded protein is CASSALAGITGELFF.

This rearrangement joins TRBV7-9 to TRBJ2-2; TRBD1 agrees at 8 bases. V gave up 5 bases and J gave up 7 bases; unmatched junction bases: 9. Looked up from germline, CDR1 is SEHNR and CDR2 is FQNEAQ (reference sequence). The CDR3 is 15 amino acids. CDR3 DNA sequence: TGTGCCAGCAGCGACGACAGGGGCCTCGGCGGGGAGCTGTTTTTT. Protein: CASSDDRGLGGELFF.

V gene TRBV28 combines with J gene TRBJ2-7, with a tentative D call TRBD1 (7 bases). CDR3 length: 15 amino acids. Trimming shortened V by 4 bases and J by 0 bases, and 13 bases separated the two germline ends. Per the germline V gene, CDR1 is MDHEN and CDR2 is SYDVKM. CDR3 region: CASSSTGTPSYEQYF. In nucleotides, the CDR3 is TGTGCCAGCAGTTCGACAGGGACTCCCTCCTACGAGCAGTACTTC.

This sequence joins TRBV20-1 and TRBJ2-1, with D maybe TRBD2 (6 bases). CDR1 is DFQATT and CDR2 is SNEGSKA in the germline V gene (reference sequence). Trimming pared 7 bases from V and 7 bases from J, leaving 8 bases between. This CDR3 has 10 residues. CDR3 bases: TGCAGTGTTGGAGGGAATGAGCAGTTCTTC. Translation gives CSVGGNEQFF.

The V gene is TRBV27, the J gene TRBJ2-1; TRBD2 is a possible D gene (6 bases). Germline loops: CDR1 MNHEY, CDR2 SMNVEV (reference sequence). CDR3 size: 19 residues. The germline V and J ends were trimmed by 0 bases and 0 bases, with 18 bases remaining between them. The CDR3 loop is CASSLSSEGLLSSYNEQFF. The CDR3 DNA reads as TGTGCCAGCAGTTTATCGAGCGAGGGACTCCTGAGCTCCTACAATGAGCAGTTCTTC.

This clone came up once. This chain connects TRBV7-6 to TRBJ2-7; 7 bases align to TRBD2. The CDR3 extends over 15 amino acids. Germline CDR1 is SGHVS and CDR2 is FNYEAQ. With V trimmed by 0 bases and J by 2 bases, 4 bases remained unmatched. As DNA, the CDR3 is TGTGCCAGCAGCTTAGCGTGGGGGGGAACCTACGAGCAGTACTTC. Its protein product is CASSLAWGGTYEQYF.

The chain employs TRBV19 and TRBJ1-2; TRBD1 might be the D (5 bases). The CDR3 contains 15 residues. The ends were cut back, 5 bases at V and 7 bases at J, with 20 bases in the middle. Germline lookup yields CDR1 LNHDA and CDR2 SQIVND (reference sequence). The CDR3 is CASSARTGPKSGYTF. The CDR3 DNA reads TGTGCCAGTAGTGCCAGGACGGGGCCCAAGAGTGGCTACACCTTC. The entire variable domain, with the rest obtained from reference TRBV19 and TRBJ1-2, is as follows: DGGITQSPKYLFRKEGQNVTLSCEQNLNHDAMYWYRQDPGQGLRLIYYSQIVNDFQKGDIAEGYSVSREKKESFPLTVTSAQKNPTAFYLCASSARTGPKSGYTFGSGTRLTVV.

The chain couples TRBV7-8 to TRBJ2-1; no definite D call. The CDR3 is 13 amino acids. The germline V gene has CDR1 SGHVS and CDR2 FQNEAQ. V lost 3 bases and J 5 bases, leaving 8 bases between the germline ends. CDR3 coding DNA: TGTGCCAGCAGCTTTGGGCGCGACAATGAGCAGTTCTTC. Amino acids: CASSFGRDNEQFF.

The chain couples TRBV7-8 to TRBJ2-7; D unresolved. The germline CDR1 and CDR2 sequences are SGHVS and FQNEAQ. Deletions cut 4 bases from V and 3 bases from J, with 13 bases between. CDR3 size: 14 residues. The CDR3 DNA reads TGTGCCAGCAGCTCCCGTGGCGGTGACTACGAGCAGTACTTC. This sequence encodes CASSSRGGDYEQYF.

J is TRBJ2-7 and V is TRBV28, with 12 positions matching TRBD1. The CDR3 is 14 residues long. V dropped 4 bases and J dropped 8; count of bases not matched to a gene: 6. Germline assignment: CDR1 MDHEN and CDR2 SYDVKM. CDR3 bases: TGTGCCAGCAGTTCGCCGGGACAGGGGGCGAAGCAGTACTTC. Residues: CASSSPGQGAKQYF.

CDR3 nucleotide sequence: TGTGCCTGCCCGGGACAGGCGAGCTTCGAGCAGTACTTC. Residues: CACPGQASFEQYF. The chain has TRBV30 and TRBJ2-7; 8 nucleotides match TRBD1. Germline values: CDR1 GTSNPN, CDR2 SVGIG (reference sequence). V was pared by 6 bases and J by 6 bases, with 10 bases of the junction left unmatched. This CDR3 has 13 residues.

This clone has a single count. This chain connects TRBV4-3 to TRBJ2-1; 8 positions match TRBD2. From germline, CDR1 is LGHNA and CDR2 YSLEER. Trimming at V came to 5 bases and at J to 5 bases, leaving 14 bases not matched to a gene. The CDR3 has 17 residues. The CDR3 spells CASSSRLASLLDNEQFF. CDR3 DNA: TGCGCCAGCAGCTCCAGACTAGCGAGTCTGTTGGACAATGAGCAGTTCTTC.

This clone was detected only a few times. The CDR3 DNA is TGTGCCAGTGTCCTACAGAACACTGAAGCTTTCTTT. This encodes CASVLQNTEAFF. This chain links TRBV7-9 with TRBJ1-1; D not certain. This CDR3 contains 12 residues. The germline CDR1 and CDR2 sequences are SEHNR and FQNEAQ (reference sequence). V was shortened by 9 bases and J by 1 base, with 9 bases between the two germline ends.